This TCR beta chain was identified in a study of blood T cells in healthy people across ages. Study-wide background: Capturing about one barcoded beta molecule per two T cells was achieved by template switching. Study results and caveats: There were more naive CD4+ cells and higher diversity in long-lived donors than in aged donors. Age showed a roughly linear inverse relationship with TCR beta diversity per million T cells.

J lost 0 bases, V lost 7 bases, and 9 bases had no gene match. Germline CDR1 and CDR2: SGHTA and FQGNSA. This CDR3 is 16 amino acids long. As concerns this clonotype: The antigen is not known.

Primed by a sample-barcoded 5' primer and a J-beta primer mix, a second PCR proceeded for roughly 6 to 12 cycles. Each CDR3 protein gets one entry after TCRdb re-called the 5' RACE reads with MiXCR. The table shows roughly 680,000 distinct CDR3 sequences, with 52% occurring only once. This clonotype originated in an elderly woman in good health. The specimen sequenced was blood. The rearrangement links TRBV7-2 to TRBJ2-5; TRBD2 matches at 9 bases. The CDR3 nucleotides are TGTGCCAGCACCCCGGGGCTAGCGGGGTACCAAGAGACCCAGTACTTC. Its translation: CASTPGLAGYQETQYF. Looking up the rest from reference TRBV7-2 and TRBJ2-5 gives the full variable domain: GAGVSQSPSNKVTEKGKDVELRCDPISGHTALYWYRQSLGQGLEFLIYFQGNSAPDKSGLPSDRFSAERTGGSVSTLTIQRTQQEDSAVYLCASTPGLAGYQETQYFGPGTRLLVL.